The TCR beta chain described here comes from a study of T and B cells in COVID-19 patients. Study-wide context: Blood was sampled from COVID-19 patients who were either actively infected or recovered. In the active-infection cohort, about 90% of the roughly 20 patients had comorbidities linked to unfavorable COVID-19 outcome. Study outcomes and limitations: Clonality of TRB repertoires was high in active COVID-19; recovery brought above-healthy diversity and richness. Blood from mildly ill patients while symptomatic, and early samples from severe cases, were scarce.

Multiplex PCR with BIOMED2 TRB-A/B primer pools amplified TRB rearrangements. TCRdb used MiXCR to reprocess the multiplex PCR reads, holding one entry per CDR3 protein. The sample includes around 15,000 distinct CDR3 sequences, approximately 28% of them seen just once. Blood genomic DNA input for TRB amplification was roughly 250-500 ng. Germline CDR1 MNHNY, CDR2 SVGAGI (reference sequence). Trimming stripped 5 bases from V and 3 bases from J, with 14 bases between. There are 15 residues in the CDR3. This clonotype was seen many times. What it binds is not known. J is TRBJ1-3 and V is TRBV6-6; D uncertain. Specimen: blood. The clonotype was recovered from a human donor who had recovered from COVID-19. The CDR3 coding sequence is TGTGCCAGCAGTCCAAGCGTAAGGGATGGAAACACCATATATTTT. Translated: CASSPSVRDGNTIYF.